This TCR beta chain was sequenced for a study of cytomegalovirus exposure and HLA in healthy donors. Germline CDR1 ENHRY, CDR2 SYGVKD. The CDR3 spans 14 residues. Trimming cost V 0 bases and J 2 bases, with 7 bases left between them. PCR employed 60 Vbeta and 13 Jbeta primers. Assay: immunoSEQ multiplex PCR; the TCRdb copy retains only in-frame clones and omits some. The table has 200,000 or so clones, roughly 83% seen once. The source of this sequence is a boy between 10 and 17 years old in good health and CMV-seronegative. Sequenced material: PBMCs. This sequence joins TRBV10-3 and TRBJ2-5; no definite D call. The CDR3 DNA sequence: TGTGCCATCAGTGAGTCGAGCCTTCAAGAGACCCAGTACTTC. This encodes CAISESSLQETQYF.